One sample yielded the 5 T cell receptor beta chains listed below, sequenced in a study of T cells in Graves' hyperthyroidism and ophthalmopathy. What was amplified from RNA transcripts were TCR beta CDR3 regions. HTBI primers were the set used in a first-round RT-PCR of the TCR CDR3. TCRdb re-called the multiplex PCR reads through MiXCR, storing one row per CDR3 protein. The table includes hundreds of thousands of distinct CDR3 sequences, over 12% detected once. Material for sequencing was blood. Receptors were obtained from a woman aged 40-49 years with Graves' ophthalmopathy.

This clonotype was seen many times. The chain is built from TRBV4-3 and TRBJ2-5; the D gene is possibly TRBD2 (6 bases). The V end was cut by 0 bases, the J end by 3 bases, with 20 bases between. The CDR3 consists of 18 residues. Germline values: CDR1 LGHNA, CDR2 YSLEER. CDR3 region: CASSQDLLDYTREETQYF. In nucleotides, the CDR3 is TGCGCCAGCAGCCAAGATCTACTGGACTACACACGCGAAGAGACCCAGTACTTC.

The sample holds many counts of this clonotype. The chain employs TRBV4-1 and TRBJ2-7; TRBD2 aligns across 10 bases. From germline, CDR1 is MGHRA and CDR2 YSYEKL. This CDR3 region has 18 residues. The V gene end was trimmed by 1 base and the J gene end by 5 bases; junction bases not matched to a gene: 14. CDR3 sequence: CASSQAPLGSSGSNEQYF. CDR3 DNA sequence: TGCGCCAGCAGCCAAGCCCCGCTAGGGTCTAGCGGGAGCAACGAGCAGTACTTC.

This clonotype was seen ten or more times. This chain joins TRBV28 and TRBJ2-4; no clear D. Trimming cost V 5 bases and J 0 bases, with 17 bases left between them. This CDR3 contains 17 residues. Germline assignment: CDR1 MDHEN and CDR2 SYDVKM. Here the CDR3 DNA reads TGTGCCAGCAGTCCGCTCGCCTTAGGCTTAGCCAAAAACATTCAGTACTTC. Its translation: CASSPLALGLAKNIQYF.

This chain uses TRBV28 with TRBJ1-5, with 7 nucleotides matching TRBD1. The trim removed 5 bases at V and 4 bases at J, leaving 11 bases unmatched. CDR1 and CDR2 from the germline V gene are MDHEN and SYDVKM. There are 16 residues in the CDR3. The DNA for the CDR3 is TGTGCCAGCAGTCCAACAAGACAGGGATGGAATCAGCCCCAGCATTTT. This encodes CASSPTRQGWNQPQHF.

This clonotype was observed many times. Written as DNA, the CDR3 is TGTGCCAGCAGTTTAGGGAGGGGGGCCCCCTACTATGGCTACACCTTC. Translation: CASSLGRGAPYYGYTF. The chain links TRBV12-3 or TRBV12-4 to TRBJ1-2, with a possible D match to TRBD1 (6 bases). V lost 1 base to trimming and J lost 3 bases, with 15 bases between them. The CDR3 is 16 amino acids.